Listed here are 20 T cell receptor beta chains from one sample, sequenced in a study of vaccination effects on CD4 cells after COVID-19. Their antigens are not known. Sequencing used immunoSEQ multiplex PCR; TCRdb keeps in-frame clones, though not all of them. The table lists around 50,000 clones, over 50% of them singletons. At the end of 10 days of culture, CD4+ T cells were isolated. Material: CD4+ T cells from PBMCs cultured without peptide, obtained before COVID-19 vaccination. These receptors all come from a human donor who received a COVID-19 vaccine.

The rearrangement links TRBV20-1 to TRBJ2-7, with D tentatively TRBD1 (6 bases). Germline CDR1 and CDR2: DFQATT and SNEGSKA (reference sequence). The germline V and J ends were trimmed by 4 bases and 4 bases, with 8 bases remaining between them. The CDR3 covers 11 residues. The CDR3 DNA is TGCAGTGCTACCACAGGGTACGAGCAGTACTTC. Protein: CSATTGYEQYF.

J is TRBJ2-2 and V is TRBV10-2, with 12 bases fitting TRBD2. With V trimmed by 8 bases and J by 0 bases, 4 bases remained unmatched. Per the germline V gene, CDR1 is WSHSY and CDR2 is SAAADI. This CDR3 spans 16 amino acids. CDR3 region: CASLLAGGANTGELFF. The CDR3 coding sequence is TGCGCCAGCCTACTAGCGGGAGGCGCGAACACCGGGGAGCTGTTTTTT.

J is TRBJ1-2 and V is TRBV6-5; D uncertain. The CDR3 length is 12 residues. Deletions cut 5 bases from V and 2 bases from J, with 6 bases between. Germline loops: CDR1 MNHEY, CDR2 SVGAGI. Written as DNA, the CDR3 is TGTGCCAGCAGTCAACAGAACTATGGCTACACCTTC. Translated: CASSQQNYGYTF.

V is TRBV15 and J is TRBJ1-2; a possible D gene is TRBD1 (5 bases). CDR1 and CDR2 (germline): LNHNV, YYDKDF (reference sequence). Trimming took 0 bases from V and 4 from J, leaving 12 bases between them. This CDR3 comprises 15 residues. CDR3 nucleotide sequence: TGTGCCACCAGCAGAGAAGGGAGGGGAGTCTATGGCTACACCTTC. Translation gives CATSREGRGVYGYTF.

The chain employs TRBV7-9 and TRBJ1-4, with 7 bases aligning to TRBD1. Germline CDR1 SEHNR, CDR2 FQNEAQ (reference sequence). Losses at the gene ends were 5 bases for V and 6 bases for J; bases not matched to a gene: 3. This CDR3 region has 13 residues. CDR3 coding DNA: TGTGCCAGCAGCCAGGGACAGTATGAAAAACTGTTTTTT. Its translation: CASSQGQYEKLFF.

The chain carries TRBV19 and TRBJ1-2; 11 nucleotides line up with TRBD1. Germline lookup yields CDR1 LNHDA and CDR2 SQIVND (reference sequence). The CDR3 covers 15 residues. The junction had 6 bases not matched to a gene; V was cut back by 5 bases and J by 4 bases. CDR3 sequence: CASSPSGTGGYGYTF. The CDR3 nucleotides read TGTGCCAGTAGTCCCTCCGGGACAGGGGGCTATGGCTACACCTTC.

The rearrangement uses TRBV27 and TRBJ1-2, with 11 bases matching TRBD1. Germline trimming cut 5 bases from V and 8 bases from J; bases unmatched to any gene: 13. CDR3 length equals 16 residues. Germline V CDR1 and CDR2: MNHEY, SMNVEV (reference sequence). Here the CDR3 DNA reads TGTGCCAGCAGTCCCAAGGCCCTGGGGACAGGGGGAGGCTACACCTTC. Translating gives CASSPKALGTGGGYTF.

V is TRBV19 and J is TRBJ2-2, with 10 nucleotides matching TRBD2. This CDR3 has 16 amino acids. J lost 6 bases, V lost 3 bases, and 7 bases had no gene match. Germline V gene sequence: CDR1 LNHDA, CDR2 SQIVND (reference sequence). CDR3 sequence (DNA): TGTGCCAGTAGTATTAAAGCGGGAGGGAATCCCGGGGAGCTGTTTTTT. Translation: CASSIKAGGNPGELFF.

This clone was recorded a few times. The V gene is TRBV2, the J gene TRBJ1-6; 8 bases line up with TRBD1. V lost 6 bases and J lost 10; bases outside the gene matches: 8. Per germline, CDR1 SNHLY and CDR2 FYNNEI. This CDR3 region has 14 residues. The CDR3 sequence: CASRVQGAESPLHF. The CDR3 bases are TGTGCCAGCAGAGTTCAGGGGGCCGAATCACCCCTCCACTTT.

This clone was picked up a small number of times. The gene calls are TRBV3-1 (or the pseudogene TRBV3-2) and TRBJ2-5, with 8 nucleotides matching TRBD2. CDR3 length: 13 amino acids. Trimming at V came to 11 bases and at J to 4 bases, leaving 9 bases not matched to a gene. Germline CDR1 and CDR2: LGHDT and YNNKEL (reference sequence). The CDR3 bases are TGTGCCGTCCGCGGGGGGTCGGGAGAGACCCAGTACTTC. This codes for CAVRGGSGETQYF.

The chain combines TRBV28 with TRBJ2-2; possibly TRBD1 or TRBD2 for D (5 bases each). CDR1 and CDR2 (germline): MDHEN, SYDVKM. With 6 bases removed from V and 5 bases from J, the gap between germline ends came to 19 bases. The CDR3 is 16 amino acids. The CDR3 spells CASRAGAPLRTGELFF. The DNA of the CDR3 is TGTGCCAGCAGGGCCGGGGCGCCGTTAAGAACCGGGGAGCTGTTTTTT.

The V and J genes are TRBV20-1 and TRBJ2-3, with 9 positions matching TRBD2. Unmatched junction bases numbered 3, after V lost 3 bases and J lost 2 bases. The CDR3 has 14 amino acids. The germline V gene encodes CDR1 DFQATT and CDR2 SNEGSKA (reference sequence). DNA of the CDR3: TGCAGTGCTAGTCTAGCGGGGTACACAGATACGCAGTATTTT. Its protein product is CSASLAGYTDTQYF.

CDR3 DNA: TGTGCCAGCTCACCTCTACAGGGGGCAGAGACCCAGTACTTC. Its protein product is CASSPLQGAETQYF. The V call is TRBV18, the J call TRBJ2-5, with TRBD1 identical over 9 bases. CDR1 and CDR2 (germline): KGHSH, LQKENI. The CDR3 consists of 14 residues. V was clipped by 3 bases and J by 4 bases; unmatched bases: 3.

V usage is TRBV28 and J usage is TRBJ1-4; D possibly corresponds to TRBD1 (6 bases). V gave up 3 bases and J gave up 2 bases, with 10 bases separating them. The CDR3 has 15 residues. CDR1 is MDHEN, CDR2 SYDVKM, per germline. CDR3 in DNA: TGTGCCAGCAGTTTTCCTCAGGGGACTAATGAAAAACTGTTTTTT. This sequence encodes CASSFPQGTNEKLFF.

The chain has TRBV5-1 and TRBJ2-7; the D call may be TRBD1 or TRBD2 (5 bases each). Trimming cost V 7 bases and J 7 bases, with 18 bases left between them. CDR1 and CDR2 (germline): SGHRS, YFSETQ. CDR3 size: 13 residues. CDR3 DNA sequence: TGCGCCAGCCAAGCCGGGGACCGTCGGGAGCAGTACTTC. Translated: CASQAGDRREQYF.

The chain employs TRBV18 and TRBJ2-3, with D maybe TRBD2 (6 bases). Per germline, CDR1 KGHSH and CDR2 LQKENI. This CDR3 spans 13 amino acids. Trimming left V 4 bases short and J 6 bases short, with 11 bases between. Written as DNA, the CDR3 is TGTGCCAGCTCACTGGGAGGTACGGATACGCAGTATTTT. Residues: CASSLGGTDTQYF.

The J gene is TRBJ2-5, the V gene TRBV28; D is perhaps TRBD1 (5 bases). Germline lookup yields CDR1 MDHEN and CDR2 SYDVKM. CDR3 length equals 13 residues. Trimming took off 7 bases at V and 4 bases at J, with 13 bases between the two ends. CDR3 amino acids: CASMGRAGETQYF. The CDR3 coding sequence is TGTGCCAGCATGGGCAGGGCAGGAGAGACCCAGTACTTC. Based on the CDR3 plus reference TRBV28 and TRBJ2-5, the full variable domain is DVKVTQSSRYLVKRTGEKVFLECVQDMDHENMFWYRQDPGLGLRLIYFSYDVKMKEKGDIPEGYSVSREKKERFSLILESASTNQTSMYLCASMGRAGETQYFGPGTRLLVL.

The chain links TRBV5-4 to TRBJ2-7; the match to TRBD2 covers 12 bases. CDR3 length equals 14 residues. Looked up from germline, CDR1 is SGHNT and CDR2 is YYREEE (reference sequence). J lost 5 bases, V lost 3 bases, and 3 bases had no gene match. The CDR3 DNA sequence: TGTGCCAGCAGCTCGACTAGCGGGAGCAACGAGCAGTACTTC. This codes for CASSSTSGSNEQYF.

The sample holds a few counts of this clone. This chain links TRBV3-1 (or the pseudogene TRBV3-2) with TRBJ1-2; no firm D call. Trimming stripped 0 bases from V and 3 bases from J, with 11 bases between. The CDR3 length is 15 residues. Germline CDR1 and CDR2: LGHDT and YNNKEL (reference sequence). The CDR3 protein is CASSQEDRRYYGYTF. As DNA, the CDR3 is TGTGCCAGCAGCCAAGAGGACCGTCGTTACTATGGCTACACCTTC.

The chain joins TRBV19 to TRBJ2-2, with 9 bases lining up with TRBD1. Germline V gives CDR1 LNHDA, CDR2 SQIVND (reference sequence). Unmatched junction bases numbered 4, after V lost 4 bases and J lost 4 bases. This CDR3 is 15 amino acids long. The CDR3 DNA follows: TGTGCCAGTAGTACGACAGGGGGTAGCACCGGGGAGCTGTTTTTT. Translation: CASSTTGGSTGELFF.